This T cell receptor beta chain was captured by sequencing in a study of blood T cells in healthy people across ages. Study-wide points: A roughly linear fall in TCR beta diversity per million T cells was seen with increasing age.

The V gene's germline CDR1 is SQVTM and CDR2 ANQGSEA. V lost 4 bases to trimming and J lost 0 bases, with 18 bases between them. There are 16 residues in the CDR3. This clonotype showed up just a few times. The antigen is undetermined. Then a second PCR, running about 6 to 12 cycles, was carried out with a sample-barcoded 5' primer and a J-beta primer mix. MiXCR, applied by TCRdb to the 5' RACE reads, yields one record per CDR3 protein. The sample holds 700,000 to 900,000 distinct CDR3 sequences; roughly 25% are singletons and the top ten take around 2.9%. The sample was also reused in another study, on T cells of mothers and their children. That paper states: Over 8 million TCR beta CDR3 reads were obtained from each mother, and about 2.9 million from each child.

V gene TRBV29-1 combines with J gene TRBJ1-1; weak D call: TRBD1 (6 bases). Material for sequencing was blood. This sequence originates from a boy aged 5 to 17 in good health. The CDR3 DNA is TGCAGCGTTGTGGGGACAAGCAACCGAATGAACACTGAAGCTTTCTTT. This codes for CSVVGTSNRMNTEAFF.